Listed below are T cell receptor beta chains from one sample, sequenced in a study of T-cell memory formation after mild COVID-19. Each CDR3 protein gets one entry after TCRdb re-called the 5' RACE reads with MiXCR. The sample lists approximately 210,000 distinct CDR3 sequences, roughly 30% seen once, with approximately 10% in the top ten. The specimen was PBMCs or a T cell subset sorted from them (not recorded which). The receptors originated from an adult woman who had mild COVID-19 (a few samples of this study predate the infection). Cell type and time point are not known. Both conserved end residues are part of each CDR3. D genes are given only for firm matches. Clone size is stated in some rows and not others, as once, few, many or a class when expanded.

few	TRBD1	TRBV5-6	TRBJ1-3	CASSPTGVFGNTIYF	TGTGCCAGCAGCCCGACAGGGGTGTTTGGAAACACCATATATTTT
.	.	TRBV20-1	TRBJ2-7	CSARDARLRYEQYF	TGCAGTGCTAGAGATGCCCGCTTGCGCTACGAGCAGTACTTC
.	.	TRBV29-1	TRBJ2-3	CSVKASVADTQYF	TGCAGCGTTAAGGCTAGCGTCGCAGATACGCAGTATTTT
.	.	TRBV30	TRBJ2-5	CACQLGDSKETQYF	TGTGCCTGCCAACTGGGCGATTCTAAAGAGACCCAGTACTTC
.	.	TRBV24-1	TRBJ1-1	CATRVGANTEAFF	TGTGCCACCCGGGTGGGGGCGAACACTGAAGCTTTCTTT
few	.	TRBV3-1	TRBJ2-3	CASSQHQGTSTDTQYF	TGTGCCAGCAGCCAACATCAGGGGACTAGCACAGATACGCAGTATTTT
.	.	TRBV25-1	TRBJ2-7	CASSDLLLSSYEQYF	TGTGCCAGCAGTGACCTCCTGCTTAGCTCCTACGAGCAGTACTTC
.	.	TRBV2	TRBJ2-2	CASSDLGSGELFF	TGTGCCAGCAGTGATTTAGGGTCCGGGGAGCTGTTTTTT
.	TRBD2	TRBV6-1	TRBJ2-1	CASRLAGGFDEQFF	TGTGCCAGCAGGTTAGCGGGAGGTTTCGATGAGCAGTTCTTC
.	TRBD2	TRBV12-3/TRBV12-4	TRBJ2-1	CASSSLAGGRNEQFF	TGTGCCAGCAGTTCACTAGCGGGGGGGAGGAATGAGCAGTTCTTC
.	.	TRBV9	TRBJ1-5	CASSSEPMGDQPQHF	TGTGCCAGCTCCTCGGAACCTATGGGGGATCAGCCCCAGCATTTT
few	.	TRBV20-1	TRBJ2-1	CSARPPRALGNEQFF	TGCAGTGCACGCCCGCCAAGGGCTTTGGGCAATGAGCAGTTCTTC
once	.	TRBV12-3/TRBV12-4	TRBJ2-1	CASSQQEVYPVNEQFF	TGTGCCAGCAGTCAACAGGAGGTATACCCAGTGAATGAGCAGTTCTTC
many	.	TRBV7-6	TRBJ2-5	CASSLDGGTVQETQYF	TGTGCCAGCAGCTTAGACGGAGGGACAGTACAAGAGACCCAGTACTTC
.	.	TRBV30	TRBJ2-6	CAWSWSGANVLTF	TGTGCCTGGAGTTGGTCTGGGGCCAACGTCCTGACTTTC
few	.	TRBV29-1	TRBJ2-6	CSVVGVSGANVLTF	TGCAGCGTTGTAGGGGTTTCTGGGGCCAACGTCCTGACTTTC
.	.	TRBV5-1	TRBJ2-1	CASSPEPGAGYNEQFF	TGCGCCAGCAGCCCGGAGCCGGGGGCAGGGTACAATGAGCAGTTCTTC
.	.	TRBV20-1	TRBJ1-2	CSARDPSTGRYYGYTF	TGCAGTGCTAGAGACCCTTCAACGGGACGGTACTATGGCTACACCTTC
.	TRBD1	TRBV29-1	TRBJ2-3	CSVQGQPDGDTQYF	TGCAGCGTCCAGGGACAGCCAGATGGAGATACGCAGTATTTT
once	TRBD1	TRBV7-9	TRBJ1-5	CASSSGGQGNQPQHF	TGTGCCAGCAGCTCAGGGGGGCAGGGCAATCAGCCCCAGCATTTT
.	.	TRBV11-3	TRBJ2-3	CASSLGMGRATQYF	TGTGCCAGCAGCTTAGGAATGGGAAGGGCTACGCAGTATTTT
.	.	TRBV25-1	TRBJ2-7	CASSEVSEQPYEQYF	TGTGCCAGCAGTGAGGTCAGCGAACAACCATACGAGCAGTACTTC
.	TRBD1	TRBV11-2	TRBJ2-5	CASSQGAGQGETQYF	TGTGCCAGCAGCCAGGGGGCGGGACAGGGGGAGACCCAGTACTTC
.	.	TRBV5-1	TRBJ1-2	CASSLGHGTRGMGYTF	TGCGCCAGCAGCTTGGGCCACGGGACGAGAGGCATGGGCTACACCTTC
few	.	TRBV5-5	TRBJ2-1	CASSLLPGGLNEQFF	TGTGCCAGCAGCTTGCTCCCAGGGGGGCTCAATGAGCAGTTCTTC
.	.	TRBV7-2	TRBJ2-2	CASSFGMGELFF	TGTGCCAGCAGCTTTGGGATGGGGGAGCTGTTTTTT
.	TRBD1	TRBV3-1	TRBJ1-5	CASSQRTGGDHQPQHF	TGTGCCAGCAGCCAACGCACAGGGGGCGACCATCAGCCCCAGCATTTT
.	TRBD1	TRBV5-1	TRBJ2-1	CASSRDSLYNEQFF	TGCGCCAGCAGCAGGGACAGCCTATACAATGAGCAGTTCTTC
.	.	TRBV5-1	TRBJ2-1	CASSLVAGTRDNEQFF	TGCGCCAGCAGCTTGGTGGCGGGGACCAGGGACAATGAGCAGTTCTTC
.	TRBD2	TRBV10-3	TRBJ2-7	CAISETSGLAGLYEQYF	TGTGCCATCAGTGAGACCTCGGGACTAGCGGGACTGTACGAGCAGTACTTC
.	TRBD2	TRBV7-2	TRBJ2-4	CASSNPGTSGRYHIQYF	TGTGCCAGCAGCAATCCCGGGACTAGCGGGAGATACCACATTCAGTACTTC
.	TRBD1	TRBV10-3	TRBJ1-3	CAITATGGSGNTIYF	TGTGCCATCACTGCGACAGGGGGTTCTGGAAACACCATATATTTT
.	.	TRBV5-1	TRBJ1-4	CASSLEASNEKLFF	TGCGCCAGCAGCTTGGAAGCCAGCAATGAAAAACTGTTTTTT
few	.	TRBV24-1	TRBJ2-2	CATSDTLRGRTGELFF	TGTGCCACCAGTGATACCTTGCGGGGGCGCACCGGGGAGCTGTTTTTT
.	TRBD2	TRBV28	TRBJ2-7	CASSSRTKRGEQYF	TGTGCCAGCAGTTCTCGGACTAAGCGGGGCGAGCAGTACTTC
once	.	TRBV30	TRBJ2-1	CAWRMTSIGNEQFF	TGTGCCTGGAGGATGACATCGATCGGCAATGAGCAGTTCTTC
.	.	TRBV7-9	TRBJ1-6	CASSLALKGGHSPLHF	TGTGCCAGCAGCTTGGCCCTCAAGGGCGGACATTCACCCCTCCACTTT
.	TRBD2	TRBV14	TRBJ2-4	CASSHGTSLNIQYF	TGTGCCAGCAGCCATGGGACTAGCTTAAACATTCAGTACTTC
many	.	TRBV7-9	TRBJ2-7	CASSLGTRSYEQYF	TGTGCCAGCAGCCTCGGGACGCGTAGCTACGAGCAGTACTTC
.	TRBD1	TRBV7-9	TRBJ2-6	CASSFAPGQVHSGANVLTF	TGTGCCAGCAGCTTTGCCCCTGGACAGGTCCACTCTGGGGCCAACGTCCTGACTTTC
few	.	TRBV18	TRBJ2-7	CASSLEQGGEQYF	TGTGCCAGCTCACTAGAACAGGGTGGCGAGCAGTACTTC
.	TRBD2	TRBV6-2/TRBV6-3	TRBJ2-1	CAVWGGSSYNEQFF	TGTGCGGTTTGGGGCGGGAGCTCCTACAATGAGCAGTTCTTC
.	TRBD1	TRBV24-1	TRBJ1-1	CATSDHRDSTEAFF	TGTGCCACCAGTGATCACCGGGACAGCACTGAAGCTTTCTTT
few	.	TRBV4-3	TRBJ2-2	CASSQEEGSGELFF	TGCGCCAGCAGCCAAGAAGAGGGGTCCGGGGAGCTGTTTTTT
.	.	TRBV7-9	TRBJ1-1	CASRAGDTPMNTEAFF	TGTGCCAGCAGGGCCGGGGACACCCCCATGAACACTGAAGCTTTCTTT
few	.	TRBV5-1	TRBJ1-6	CASSLVGDTSPLHF	TGCGCCAGCAGCTTGGTAGGGGATACTTCACCCCTCCACTTT
few	.	TRBV5-1	TRBJ2-3	CASSLVGTSTDTQYF	TGCGCCAGCAGCTTGGTTGGGACTAGCACAGATACGCAGTATTTT
.	TRBD2	TRBV5-1	TRBJ2-3	CASSLAGAGAHTDTQYF	TGCGCCAGCAGCTTGGCCGGGGCGGGAGCTCACACAGATACGCAGTATTTT